The present T cell receptor beta chain was sequenced within a study of Tregs in tolerant kidney transplant recipients. Findings and caveats of the study: This study did not directly address biological reproducibility. The most relevant donor-specific Treg TCRbeta repertoire apparently came from expansion with activated donor B cells. In tolerant patients, donor-specific Tregs outgrew total Tregs, suggesting antigen-driven expansion.

Concerning this clone: What it recognizes is unknown.

Related graft donors supplied nonmyeloablative bone marrow transplants, and mixed chimerism was transient. Assay: immunoSEQ multiplex PCR; the TCRdb copy retains only in-frame clones and omits some. The data contain tens of thousands of clones, over 75% of them singletons. This clonotype originated in a human patient who received a combined kidney and bone marrow transplant. Certain T cells may be donor cells from the graft. The specimen comprised CD8+ T cells from blood (PBMCs), sampled 6 months after the transplant.

CDR3 nucleotides: TGCAGCGTTCCCGCTAACCGCTATGGCTACACCTTC. This translates into CSVPANRYGYTF. This chain uses TRBV29-1 with TRBJ1-2; no definite D call. V dropped 5 bases and J dropped 4 bases, with 11 bases sitting between them. There are 12 residues in the CDR3. Germline V gene data show CDR1 as SQVTM and CDR2 as ANQGSEA.